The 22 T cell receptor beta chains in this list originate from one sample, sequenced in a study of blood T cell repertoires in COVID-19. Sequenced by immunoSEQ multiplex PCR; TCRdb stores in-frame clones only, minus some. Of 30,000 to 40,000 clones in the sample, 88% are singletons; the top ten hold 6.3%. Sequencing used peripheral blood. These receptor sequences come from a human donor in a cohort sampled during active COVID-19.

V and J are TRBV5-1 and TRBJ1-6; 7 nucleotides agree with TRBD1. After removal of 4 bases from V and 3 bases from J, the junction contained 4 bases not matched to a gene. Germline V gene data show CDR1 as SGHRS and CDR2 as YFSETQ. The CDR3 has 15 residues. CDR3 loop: CASSTGTDYNSPLHF. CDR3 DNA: TGCGCCAGCAGCACCGGGACAGACTATAATTCACCCCTCCACTTT.

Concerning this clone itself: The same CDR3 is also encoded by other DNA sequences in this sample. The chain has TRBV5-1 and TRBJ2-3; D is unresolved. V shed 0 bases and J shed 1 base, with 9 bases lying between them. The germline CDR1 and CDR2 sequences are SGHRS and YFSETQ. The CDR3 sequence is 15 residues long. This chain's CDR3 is CASSLAGIGTDTQYF. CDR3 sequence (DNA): TGCGCCAGCAGCTTGGCAGGAATTGGCACAGATACGCAGTATTTT.

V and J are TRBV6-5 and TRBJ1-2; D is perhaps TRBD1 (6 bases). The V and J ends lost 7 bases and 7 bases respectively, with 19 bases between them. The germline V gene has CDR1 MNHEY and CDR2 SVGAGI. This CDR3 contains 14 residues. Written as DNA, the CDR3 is TGTGCCAGCACCCCGACCTTTACAGGGAGTGGCTACACCTTC. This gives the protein CASTPTFTGSGYTF.

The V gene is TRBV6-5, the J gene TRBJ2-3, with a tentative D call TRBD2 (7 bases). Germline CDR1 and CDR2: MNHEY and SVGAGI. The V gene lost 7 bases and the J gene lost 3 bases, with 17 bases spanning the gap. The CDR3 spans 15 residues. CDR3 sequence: CASTKGGLQTDTQYF. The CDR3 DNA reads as TGTGCCAGCACCAAGGGGGGGCTCCAGACAGATACGCAGTATTTT.

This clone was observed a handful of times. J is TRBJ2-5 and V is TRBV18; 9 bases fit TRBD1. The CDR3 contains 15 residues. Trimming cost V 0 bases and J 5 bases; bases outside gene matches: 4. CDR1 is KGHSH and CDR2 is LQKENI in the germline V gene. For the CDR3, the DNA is TGTGCCAGCTCACCACCGGGACAGGGCTGGGAGACCCAGTACTTC. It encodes CASSPPGQGWETQYF.

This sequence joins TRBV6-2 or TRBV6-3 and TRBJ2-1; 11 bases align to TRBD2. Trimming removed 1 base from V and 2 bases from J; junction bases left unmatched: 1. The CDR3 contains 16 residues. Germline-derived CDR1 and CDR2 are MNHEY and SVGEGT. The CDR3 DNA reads TGTGCCAGCAGTTACTTAGCGGGGGGGACCTACAATGAGCAGTTCTTC. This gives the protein CASSYLAGGTYNEQFF.

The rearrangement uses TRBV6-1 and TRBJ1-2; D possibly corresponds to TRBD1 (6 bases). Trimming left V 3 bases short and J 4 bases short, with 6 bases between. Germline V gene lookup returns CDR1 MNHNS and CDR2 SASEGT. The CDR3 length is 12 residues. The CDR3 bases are TGTGCCAGCAGTGACAGGGGCTATGGCTACACCTTC. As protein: CASSDRGYGYTF.

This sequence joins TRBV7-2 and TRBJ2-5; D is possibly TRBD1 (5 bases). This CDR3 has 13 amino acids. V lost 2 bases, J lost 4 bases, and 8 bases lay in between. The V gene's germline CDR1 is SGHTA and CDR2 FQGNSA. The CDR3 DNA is TGTGCCAGCAGCTTAAACAGGAGAGAGACCCAGTACTTC. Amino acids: CASSLNRRETQYF. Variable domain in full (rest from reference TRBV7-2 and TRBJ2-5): GAGVSQSPSNKVTEKGKDVELRCDPISGHTALYWYRQSLGQGLEFLIYFQGNSAPDKSGLPSDRFSAERTGGSVSTLTIQRTQQEDSAVYLCASSLNRRETQYFGPGTRLLVL.

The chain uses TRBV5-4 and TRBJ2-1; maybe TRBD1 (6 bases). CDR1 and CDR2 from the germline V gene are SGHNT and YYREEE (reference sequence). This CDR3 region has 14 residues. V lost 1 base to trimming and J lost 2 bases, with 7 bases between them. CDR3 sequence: CASSLTGPYNEQFF. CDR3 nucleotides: TGTGCCAGCAGCTTGACAGGGCCCTACAATGAGCAGTTCTTC.

CDR3 nucleotides: TGCAGCGTCCTCCCGTGGGGAGCCCCCACAGATACGCAGTATTTT. Protein: CSVLPWGAPTDTQYF. This chain uses TRBV29-1 with TRBJ2-3, with D possibly matching TRBD2 (5 bases). The V end was cut by 6 bases, the J end by 2 bases, with 18 bases between. This CDR3 is built from 15 residues. Germline V gene data show CDR1 as SQVTM and CDR2 as ANQGSEA.

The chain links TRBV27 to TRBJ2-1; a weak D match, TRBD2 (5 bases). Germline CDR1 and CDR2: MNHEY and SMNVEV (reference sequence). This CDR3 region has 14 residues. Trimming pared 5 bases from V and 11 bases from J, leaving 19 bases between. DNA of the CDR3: TGTGCCAGCAGTAAGTCCCCGCCGGGATGGCAGCAGTTCTTC. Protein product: CASSKSPPGWQQFF.

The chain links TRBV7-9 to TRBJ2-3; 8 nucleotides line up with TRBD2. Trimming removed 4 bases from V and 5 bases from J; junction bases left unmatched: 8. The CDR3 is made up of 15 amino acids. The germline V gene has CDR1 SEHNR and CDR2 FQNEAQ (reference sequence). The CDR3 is CASSYGGGPRDTQYF. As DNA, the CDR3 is TGTGCCAGCAGCTATGGCGGGGGGCCGAGAGATACGCAGTATTTT. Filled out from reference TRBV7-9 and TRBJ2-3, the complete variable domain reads DTGVSQNPRHKITKRGQNVTFRCDPISEHNRLYWYRQTLGQGPEFLTYFQNEAQLEKSRLLSDRFSAERPKGSFSTLEIQRTEQGDSAMYLCASSYGGGPRDTQYFGPGTRLTVL.

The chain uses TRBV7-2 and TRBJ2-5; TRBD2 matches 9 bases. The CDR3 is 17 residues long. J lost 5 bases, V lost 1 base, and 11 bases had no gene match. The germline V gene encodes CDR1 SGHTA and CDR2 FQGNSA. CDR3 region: CASSLVGPAGGTETQYF. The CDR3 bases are TGTGCCAGCAGCTTAGTAGGCCCAGCGGGAGGTACGGAGACCCAGTACTTC.

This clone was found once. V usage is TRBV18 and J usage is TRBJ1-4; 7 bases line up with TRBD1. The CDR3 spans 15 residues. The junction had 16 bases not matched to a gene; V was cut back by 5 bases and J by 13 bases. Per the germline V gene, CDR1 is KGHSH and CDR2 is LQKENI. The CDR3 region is CASSVSGTVGLGLFF. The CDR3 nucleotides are TGTGCCAGCTCAGTCTCCGGGACAGTCGGTTTGGGACTGTTTTTT.

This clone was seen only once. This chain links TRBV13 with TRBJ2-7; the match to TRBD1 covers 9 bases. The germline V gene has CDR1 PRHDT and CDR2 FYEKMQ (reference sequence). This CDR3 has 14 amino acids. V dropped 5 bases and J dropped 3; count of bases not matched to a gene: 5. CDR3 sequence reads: CASSTRDRVYEQYF. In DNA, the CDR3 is TGTGCCAGCAGCACCCGGGACAGGGTCTACGAGCAGTACTTC.

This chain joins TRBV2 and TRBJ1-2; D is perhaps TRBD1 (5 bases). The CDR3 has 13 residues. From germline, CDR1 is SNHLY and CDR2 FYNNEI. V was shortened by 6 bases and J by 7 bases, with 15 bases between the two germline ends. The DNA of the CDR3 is TGTGCCAGCAGCGATGGGGGGTTGGGTGGCTACACCTTC. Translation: CASSDGGLGGYTF.

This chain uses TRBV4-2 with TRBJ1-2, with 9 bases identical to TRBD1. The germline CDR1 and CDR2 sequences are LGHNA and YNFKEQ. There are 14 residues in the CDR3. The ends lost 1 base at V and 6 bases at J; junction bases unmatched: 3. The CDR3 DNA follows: TGTGCCAGCAGCCAAGGACAGGGGGAACATGGCTACACCTTC. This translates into CASSQGQGEHGYTF.

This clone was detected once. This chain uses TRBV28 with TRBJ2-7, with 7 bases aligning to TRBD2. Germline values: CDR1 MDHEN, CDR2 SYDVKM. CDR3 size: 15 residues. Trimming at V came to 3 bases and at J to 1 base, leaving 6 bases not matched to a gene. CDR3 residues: CASSFSPSGSYEQYF. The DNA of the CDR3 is TGTGCCAGCAGTTTTTCGCCTAGCGGTTCCTACGAGCAGTACTTC.

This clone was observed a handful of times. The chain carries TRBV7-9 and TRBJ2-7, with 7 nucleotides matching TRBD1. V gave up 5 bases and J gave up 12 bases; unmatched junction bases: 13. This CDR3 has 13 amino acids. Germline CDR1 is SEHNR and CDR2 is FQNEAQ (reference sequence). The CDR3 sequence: CASSISDRSVWYF. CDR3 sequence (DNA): TGTGCCAGCAGCATTTCGGACAGGAGTGTTTGGTACTTC.

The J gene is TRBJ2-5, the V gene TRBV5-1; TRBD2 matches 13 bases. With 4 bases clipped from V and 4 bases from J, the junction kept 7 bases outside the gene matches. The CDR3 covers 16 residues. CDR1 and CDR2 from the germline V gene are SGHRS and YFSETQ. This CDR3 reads CASSQSGTSGVETQYF. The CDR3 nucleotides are TGCGCCAGCAGCCAGTCCGGGACTAGCGGGGTAGAGACCCAGTACTTC.

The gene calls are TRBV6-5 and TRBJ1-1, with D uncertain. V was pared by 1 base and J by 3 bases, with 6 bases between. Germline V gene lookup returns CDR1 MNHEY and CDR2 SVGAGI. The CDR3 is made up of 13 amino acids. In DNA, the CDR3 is TGTGCCAGCAGTTACTGGGAGGACACTGAAGCTTTCTTT. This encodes CASSYWEDTEAFF.

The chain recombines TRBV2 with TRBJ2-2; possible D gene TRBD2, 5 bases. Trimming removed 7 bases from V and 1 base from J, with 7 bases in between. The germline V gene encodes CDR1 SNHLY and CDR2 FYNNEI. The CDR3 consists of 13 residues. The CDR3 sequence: CASNRGNTGELFF. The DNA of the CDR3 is TGTGCCAGCAACCGGGGGAACACCGGGGAGCTGTTTTTT.